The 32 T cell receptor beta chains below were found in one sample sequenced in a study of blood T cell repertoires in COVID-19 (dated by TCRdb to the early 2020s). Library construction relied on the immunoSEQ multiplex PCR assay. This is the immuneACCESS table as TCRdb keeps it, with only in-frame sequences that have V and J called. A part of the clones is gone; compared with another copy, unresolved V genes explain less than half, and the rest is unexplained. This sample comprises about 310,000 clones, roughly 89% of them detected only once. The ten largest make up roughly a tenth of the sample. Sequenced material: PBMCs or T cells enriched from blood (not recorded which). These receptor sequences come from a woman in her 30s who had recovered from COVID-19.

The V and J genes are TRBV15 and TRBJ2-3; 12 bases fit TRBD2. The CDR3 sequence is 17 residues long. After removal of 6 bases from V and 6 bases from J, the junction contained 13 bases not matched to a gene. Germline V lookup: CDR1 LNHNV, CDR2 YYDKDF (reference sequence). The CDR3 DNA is TGTGCCACCAGTCTGCTAGCGGGAGGGACAGTTCGGGATACGCAGTATTTT. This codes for CATSLLAGGTVRDTQYF.

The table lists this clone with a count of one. The CDR3 sequence is CASSPFPSGTNEKLFF. The DNA for the CDR3 is TGTGCCAGCAGCCCCTTCCCCTCGGGAACTAATGAAAAACTGTTTTTT. The chain joins TRBV3-1 (or the pseudogene TRBV3-2) to TRBJ1-4; D call uncertain. The CDR3 spans 16 residues. Germline V lookup: CDR1 LGHDT, CDR2 YNNKEL (reference sequence). Trimming stripped 4 bases from V and 1 base from J, with 13 bases between.

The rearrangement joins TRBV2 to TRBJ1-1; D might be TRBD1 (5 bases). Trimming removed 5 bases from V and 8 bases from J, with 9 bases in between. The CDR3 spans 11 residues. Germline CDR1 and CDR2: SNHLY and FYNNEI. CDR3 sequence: CASSSGWEAFF. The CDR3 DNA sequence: TGTGCCAGCAGTTCAGGGTGGGAAGCTTTCTTT.

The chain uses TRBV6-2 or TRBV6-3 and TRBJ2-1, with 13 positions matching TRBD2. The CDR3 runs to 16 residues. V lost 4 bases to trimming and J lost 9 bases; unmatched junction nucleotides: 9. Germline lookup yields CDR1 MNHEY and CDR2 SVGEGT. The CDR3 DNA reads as TGTGCCAGCAGTTCATCGACTAGCGGGAGGAGGGGTGAGCAGTTCTTC. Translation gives CASSSSTSGRRGEQFF.

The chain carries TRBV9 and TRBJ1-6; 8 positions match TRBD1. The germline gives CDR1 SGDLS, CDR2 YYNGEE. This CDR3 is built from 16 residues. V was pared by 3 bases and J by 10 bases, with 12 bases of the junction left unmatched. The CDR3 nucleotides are TGTGCCAGCAGCGCGCGGACAGGGCGTGGGCGGTCACCCCTCCACTTT. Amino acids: CASSARTGRGRSPLHF. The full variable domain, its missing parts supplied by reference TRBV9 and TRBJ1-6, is DSGVTQTPKHLITATGQRVTLRCSPRSGDLSVYWYQQSLDQGLQFLIQYYNGEERAKGNILERFSAQQFPDLHSELNLSSLELGDSALYFCASSARTGRGRSPLHFGNGTRLTVT.

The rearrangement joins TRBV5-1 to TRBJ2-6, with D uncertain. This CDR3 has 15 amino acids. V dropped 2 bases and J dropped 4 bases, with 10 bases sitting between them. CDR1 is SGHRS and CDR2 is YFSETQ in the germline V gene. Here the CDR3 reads CASSFGTEGANVLTF. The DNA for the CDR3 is TGCGCCAGCAGCTTTGGTACGGAGGGGGCCAACGTCCTGACTTTC. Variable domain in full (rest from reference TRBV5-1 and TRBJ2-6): KAGVTQTPRYLIKTRGQQVTLSCSPISGHRSVSWYQQTPGQGLQFLFEYFSETQRNKGNFPGRFSGRQFSNSRSEMNVSTLELGDSALYLCASSFGTEGANVLTFGAGSRLTVL.

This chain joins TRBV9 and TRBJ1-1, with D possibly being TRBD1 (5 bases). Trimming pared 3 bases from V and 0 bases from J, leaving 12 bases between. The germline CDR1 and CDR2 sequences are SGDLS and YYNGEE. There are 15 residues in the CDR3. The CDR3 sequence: CASSGSGLLNTEAFF. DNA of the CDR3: TGTGCCAGCAGCGGATCAGGGCTGCTGAACACTGAAGCTTTCTTT.

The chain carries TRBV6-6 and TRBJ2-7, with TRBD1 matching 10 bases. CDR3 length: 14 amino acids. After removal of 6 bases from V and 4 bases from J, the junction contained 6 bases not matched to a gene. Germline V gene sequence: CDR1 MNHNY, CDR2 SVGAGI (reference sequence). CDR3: CASSLTGGVYEQYF. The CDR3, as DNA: TGTGCCAGCAGCCTGACAGGGGGCGTTTACGAGCAGTACTTC.

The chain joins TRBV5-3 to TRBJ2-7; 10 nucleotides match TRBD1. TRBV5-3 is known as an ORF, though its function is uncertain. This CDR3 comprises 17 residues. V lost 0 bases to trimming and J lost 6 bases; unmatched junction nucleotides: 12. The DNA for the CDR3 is TGTGCCAGAAGCTTGGTCGTTTCGTGGGACAGGGGTGGCGAGCAGTACTTC. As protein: CARSLVVSWDRGGEQYF.

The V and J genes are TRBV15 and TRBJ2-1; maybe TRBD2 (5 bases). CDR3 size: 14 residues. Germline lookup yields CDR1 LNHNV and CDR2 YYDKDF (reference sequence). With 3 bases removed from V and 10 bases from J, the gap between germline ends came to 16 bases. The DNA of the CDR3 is TGTGCCACCAGCAGCCGACCCTCCGGGGTCGAGCAGTTCTTC. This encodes CATSSRPSGVEQFF.

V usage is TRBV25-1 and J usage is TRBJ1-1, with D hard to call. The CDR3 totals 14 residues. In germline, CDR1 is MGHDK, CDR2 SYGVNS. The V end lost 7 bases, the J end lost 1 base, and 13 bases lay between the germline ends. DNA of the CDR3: TGTGCCAGCACTCGGGGAATGAAGAACACTGAAGCTTTCTTT. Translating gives CASTRGMKNTEAFF.

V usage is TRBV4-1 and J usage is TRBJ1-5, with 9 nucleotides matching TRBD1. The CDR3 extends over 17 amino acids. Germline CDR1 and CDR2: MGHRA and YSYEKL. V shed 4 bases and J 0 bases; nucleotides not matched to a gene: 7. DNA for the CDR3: TGCGCCAGCAGCCCTAAGGGACAGGGAATTAGCAATCAGCCCCAGCATTTT. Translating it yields CASSPKGQGISNQPQHF.

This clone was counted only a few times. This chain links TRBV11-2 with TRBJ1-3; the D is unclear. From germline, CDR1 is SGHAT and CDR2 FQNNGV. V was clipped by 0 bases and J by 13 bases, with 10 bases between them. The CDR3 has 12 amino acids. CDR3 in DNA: TGTGCCAGCAGCTTAGACCGGGTTTTGATATATTTT. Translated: CASSLDRVLIYF.

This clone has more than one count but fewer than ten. CDR3 in amino acids: CAWKTKTGYLNSPLHF. CDR3 bases: TGTGCCTGGAAAACTAAGACAGGGTATTTGAATTCACCCCTCCACTTT. The chain recombines TRBV2 with TRBJ1-6, with TRBD1 matching over 7 bases. From germline, CDR1 is SNHLY and CDR2 FYNNEI. Trimming cost V 11 bases and J 7 bases; bases outside gene matches: 17. CDR3 size: 16 residues.

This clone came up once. Here the CDR3 reads CASSLWTGEAFF. CDR3 bases: TGCGCCAGCAGCCTGTGGACAGGCGAAGCTTTCTTT. The rearrangement uses TRBV4-3 and TRBJ1-1, with 7 bases identical to TRBD1. The CDR3 consists of 12 residues. Germline V lookup: CDR1 LGHNA, CDR2 YSLEER. Germline trimming cut 4 bases from V and 8 bases from J; bases unmatched to any gene: 4.

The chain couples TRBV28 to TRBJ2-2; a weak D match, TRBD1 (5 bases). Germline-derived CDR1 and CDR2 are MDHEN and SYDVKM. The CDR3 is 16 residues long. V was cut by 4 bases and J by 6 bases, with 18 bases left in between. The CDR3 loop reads CASSSPLQGFAGELFF. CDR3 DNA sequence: TGTGCCAGCAGTTCCCCTCTGCAGGGTTTCGCCGGGGAGCTGTTTTTT. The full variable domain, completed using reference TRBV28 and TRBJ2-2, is DVKVTQSSRYLVKRTGEKVFLECVQDMDHENMFWYRQDPGLGLRLIYFSYDVKMKEKGDIPEGYSVSREKKERFSLILESASTNQTSMYLCASSSPLQGFAGELFFGEGSRLTVL.

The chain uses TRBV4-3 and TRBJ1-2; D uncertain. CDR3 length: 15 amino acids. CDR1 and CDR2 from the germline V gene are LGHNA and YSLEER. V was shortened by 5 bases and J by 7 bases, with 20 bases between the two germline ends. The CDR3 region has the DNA TGCGCCAGCAGCTTCTTTCGGGCCGGGGTCGGTGGCTACACCTTC. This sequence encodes CASSFFRAGVGGYTF.

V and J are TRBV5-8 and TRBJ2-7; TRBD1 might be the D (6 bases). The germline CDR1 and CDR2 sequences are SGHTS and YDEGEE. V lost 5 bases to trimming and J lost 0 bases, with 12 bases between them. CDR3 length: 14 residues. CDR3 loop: CASRRTASSYEQYF. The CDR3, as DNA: TGTGCCAGCAGGAGGACAGCGAGCTCCTACGAGCAGTACTTC.

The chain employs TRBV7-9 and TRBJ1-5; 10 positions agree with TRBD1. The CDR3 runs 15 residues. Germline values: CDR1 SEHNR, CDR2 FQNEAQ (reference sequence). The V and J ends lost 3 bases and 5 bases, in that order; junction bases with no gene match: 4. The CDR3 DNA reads TGTGCCAGCAGCTTGGGACAGGGGCTTTATCAGCCCCAGCATTTT. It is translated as CASSLGQGLYQPQHF.

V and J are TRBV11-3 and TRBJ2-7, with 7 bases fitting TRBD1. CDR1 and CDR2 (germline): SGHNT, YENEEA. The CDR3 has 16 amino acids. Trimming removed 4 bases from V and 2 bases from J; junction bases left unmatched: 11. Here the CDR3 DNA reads TGTGCCAGCAGCTCCTCAGGGGGTGGGGCCACCTACGAGCAGTACTTC. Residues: CASSSSGGGATYEQYF. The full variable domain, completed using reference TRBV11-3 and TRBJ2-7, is EAGVVQSPRYKIIEKKQPVAFWCNPISGHNTLYWYLQNLGQGPELLIRYENEEAVDDSQLPKDRFSAERLKGVDSTLKIQPAELGDSAVYLCASSSSGGGATYEQYFGPGTRLTVT.

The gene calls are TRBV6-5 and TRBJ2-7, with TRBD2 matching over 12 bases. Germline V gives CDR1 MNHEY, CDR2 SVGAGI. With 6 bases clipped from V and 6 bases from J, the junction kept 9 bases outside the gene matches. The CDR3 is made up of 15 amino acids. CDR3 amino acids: CASRRKTSGSGEQYF. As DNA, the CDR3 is TGTGCCAGCAGACGAAAGACTAGCGGGAGCGGCGAGCAGTACTTC.

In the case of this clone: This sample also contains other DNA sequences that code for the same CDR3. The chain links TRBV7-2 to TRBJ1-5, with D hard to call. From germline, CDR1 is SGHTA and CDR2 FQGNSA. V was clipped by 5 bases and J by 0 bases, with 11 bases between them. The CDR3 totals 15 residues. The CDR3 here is CASSLLGVSNQPQHF. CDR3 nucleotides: TGTGCCAGCAGCCTACTCGGGGTTAGCAATCAGCCCCAGCATTTT. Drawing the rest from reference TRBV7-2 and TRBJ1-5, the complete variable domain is GAGVSQSPSNKVTEKGKDVELRCDPISGHTALYWYRQSLGQGLEFLIYFQGNSAPDKSGLPSDRFSAERTGGSVSTLTIQRTQQEDSAVYLCASSLLGVSNQPQHFGDGTRLSIL.

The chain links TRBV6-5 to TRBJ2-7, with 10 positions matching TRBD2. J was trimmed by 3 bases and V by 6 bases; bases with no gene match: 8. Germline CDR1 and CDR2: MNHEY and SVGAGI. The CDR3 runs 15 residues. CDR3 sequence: CASSDPSGSDYEQYF. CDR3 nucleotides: TGTGCCAGCAGCGACCCTAGCGGGAGCGACTACGAGCAGTACTTC.

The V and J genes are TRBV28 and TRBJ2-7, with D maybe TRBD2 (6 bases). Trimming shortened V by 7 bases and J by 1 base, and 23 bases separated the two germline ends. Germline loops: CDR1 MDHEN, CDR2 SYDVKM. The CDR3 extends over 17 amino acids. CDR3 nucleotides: TGTGCCAGCACTCAGACGGGACTCTCCCTCGGGTCCTACGAGCAGTACTTC. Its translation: CASTQTGLSLGSYEQYF.

The chain's CDR3 is CASSPAGERGTEAFF. DNA for the CDR3: TGTGCCAGCTCACCAGCAGGGGAACGGGGCACTGAAGCTTTCTTT. The V and J genes are TRBV18 and TRBJ1-1, with D perhaps TRBD1 (6 bases). This CDR3 spans 15 amino acids. Germline-derived CDR1 and CDR2 are KGHSH and LQKENI. V was cut by 2 bases and J by 4 bases, with 14 bases left in between.

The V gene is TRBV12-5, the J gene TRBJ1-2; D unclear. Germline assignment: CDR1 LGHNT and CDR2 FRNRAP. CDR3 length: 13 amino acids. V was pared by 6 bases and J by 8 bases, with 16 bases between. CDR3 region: CASGRMGVYGYTF. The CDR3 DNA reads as TGTGCTAGTGGCCGAATGGGAGTCTACGGCTACACCTTC.

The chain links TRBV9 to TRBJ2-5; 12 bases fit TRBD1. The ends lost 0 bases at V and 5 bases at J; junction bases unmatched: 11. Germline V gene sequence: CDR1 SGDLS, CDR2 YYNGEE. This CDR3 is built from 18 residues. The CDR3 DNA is TGTGCCAGCAGCGTAGCCGCATGGGGGACAGGGGGCTTGGAGACCCAGTACTTC. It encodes CASSVAAWGTGGLETQYF.

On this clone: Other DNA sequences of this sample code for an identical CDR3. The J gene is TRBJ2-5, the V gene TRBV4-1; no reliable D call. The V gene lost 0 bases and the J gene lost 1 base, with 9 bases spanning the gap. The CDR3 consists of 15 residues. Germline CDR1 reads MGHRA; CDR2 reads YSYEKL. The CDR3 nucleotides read TGCGCCAGCAGCCAAGATGGTGGCGGCCAAGAGACCCAGTACTTC. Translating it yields CASSQDGGGQETQYF.

CDR3 protein: CASSEASGIYRQYF. CDR3 in DNA: TGCGCCAGCAGTGAGGCTAGCGGGATCTATCGGCAGTACTTC. This rearrangement joins TRBV10-2 to TRBJ2-7; 9 bases are a match to TRBD2. The CDR3 length is 14 residues. The V gene's germline CDR1 is WSHSY and CDR2 SAAADI. Trimming removed 2 bases from V and 9 bases from J; junction bases left unmatched: 8.

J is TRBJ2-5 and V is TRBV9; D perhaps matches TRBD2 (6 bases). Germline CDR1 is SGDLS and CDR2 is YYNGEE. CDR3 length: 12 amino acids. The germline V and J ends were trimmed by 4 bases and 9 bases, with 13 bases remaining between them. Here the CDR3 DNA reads TGTGCCAGCAGCCCCGGGCCGGGGGCCCAGTACTTC. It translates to CASSPGPGAQYF.

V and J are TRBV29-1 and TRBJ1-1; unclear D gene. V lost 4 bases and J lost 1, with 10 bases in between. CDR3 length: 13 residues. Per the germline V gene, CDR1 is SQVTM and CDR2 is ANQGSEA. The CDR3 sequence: CSVGLVGNTEAFF. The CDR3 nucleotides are TGCAGCGTTGGGCTAGTCGGGAACACTGAAGCTTTCTTT. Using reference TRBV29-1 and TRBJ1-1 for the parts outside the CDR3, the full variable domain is SAVISQKPSRDICQRGTSLTIQCQVDSQVTMMFWYRQQPGQSLTLIATANQGSEATYESGFVIDKFPISRPNLTFSTLTVSNMSPEDSSIYLCSVGLVGNTEAFFGQGTRLTVV.

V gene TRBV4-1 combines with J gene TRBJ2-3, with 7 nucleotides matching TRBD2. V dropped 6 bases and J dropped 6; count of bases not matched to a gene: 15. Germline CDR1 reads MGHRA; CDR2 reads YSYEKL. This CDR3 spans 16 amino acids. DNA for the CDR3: TGCGCCAGCAGTAATCCGGGACTAAGCATAATGGATACGCAGTATTTT. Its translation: CASSNPGLSIMDTQYF.